Each of the 14 T cell receptor beta chains below was sequenced from the same sample in a study of T-cell memory formation after mild COVID-19. TCRdb processed the 5' RACE reads anew with MiXCR; each CDR3 protein has one entry. The sample lists approximately 300,000 distinct CDR3 sequences, around 15% occurring once. What was sequenced was PBMCs or a T cell subset sorted from them (not recorded which). These receptors came from a young man who had mild COVID-19 (a few samples of this study predate the infection). Cell type and time point are not known.

The chain combines TRBV28 with TRBJ2-7; 7 positions match TRBD1. Germline CDR1 and CDR2: MDHEN and SYDVKM. The V segment lost 4 bases and the J segment 1 base; nucleotides outside the gene matches: 4. The CDR3 runs to 14 residues. CDR3 loop: CASSSGTESYEQYV. CDR3 DNA sequence: TGTGCCAGCAGTTCCGGGACAGAGTCCTACGAGCAGTACGTC.

This clonotype has ten or more counts. The J gene is TRBJ1-1, the V gene TRBV20-1, with D tentatively TRBD1 (5 bases). This CDR3 spans 13 amino acids. Trimming shortened V by 0 bases and J by 4 bases, and 9 bases separated the two germline ends. The germline V gene has CDR1 DFQATT and CDR2 SNEGSKA (reference sequence). CDR3 loop: CSAREQALTEAFF. The CDR3 DNA sequence: TGCAGTGCTAGAGAACAGGCCCTCACTGAAGCTTTCTTT.

In its sample, this clonotype was seen a few times. The CDR3 sequence is CASSPPGRESTDTQYF. Written as DNA, the CDR3 is TGTGCCAGCTCACCACCGGGGAGGGAGAGCACAGATACGCAGTATTTT. The chain joins TRBV18 to TRBJ2-3; 7 bases align to TRBD2. CDR3 length: 16 amino acids. V lost 0 bases, J lost 0 bases, and 3 bases stayed unmatched. The germline CDR1 and CDR2 sequences are KGHSH and LQKENI.

This clonotype turned up a few times. The chain has TRBV10-3 and TRBJ1-5, with 7 bases matching TRBD1. V lost 6 bases and J lost 7; bases outside the gene matches: 9. This CDR3 contains 14 residues. The germline V gene has CDR1 ENHRY and CDR2 SYGVKD. The CDR3 nucleotides read TGTGCCATCAGCCAGACAGGGTTTGGACAGCCCCAGCATTTT. This encodes CAISQTGFGQPQHF.

This clonotype has a count of ten or more. The rearrangement joins TRBV7-9 to TRBJ1-2; D gene unclear. Germline CDR1 SEHNR, CDR2 FQNEAQ (reference sequence). The CDR3 consists of 13 residues. Trimming removed 5 bases from V and 4 bases from J, with 11 bases in between. The CDR3 region has the DNA TGTGCCAGCAGCATACAGACGTCCTATGGCTACACCTTC. This codes for CASSIQTSYGYTF.

This clonotype was recorded at least ten times. The V call is TRBV5-1, the J call TRBJ1-1; 7 nucleotides align to TRBD1. The CDR3 totals 14 residues. Germline V gene lookup returns CDR1 SGHRS and CDR2 YFSETQ. The junction had 1 base not matched to a gene; V was cut back by 0 bases and J by 2 bases. The CDR3 region is CASSLAGGNTEAFF. Written as DNA, the CDR3 is TGCGCCAGCAGCTTGGCAGGGGGAAACACTGAAGCTTTCTTT.

This chain connects TRBV13 to TRBJ2-5; maybe TRBD1 (5 bases). Per the germline V gene, CDR1 is PRHDT and CDR2 is FYEKMQ (reference sequence). The CDR3 is 15 residues long. The V end lost 8 bases, the J end lost 5 bases, and 21 bases lay between the germline ends. The CDR3 DNA reads as TGTGCCAGCCGCCTTACAGGCTTTCTTAGGGAGACCCAGTACTTC. As protein: CASRLTGFLRETQYF.

In its sample, this clonotype was seen a few times. The genes are TRBV7-3 and TRBJ2-5; TRBD1 might be the D (6 bases). This CDR3 contains 13 residues. Trimming removed 5 bases from V and 5 bases from J, with 12 bases in between. Germline loops: CDR1 SGHTA, CDR2 FQGTGA. The CDR3 protein is CASSKGQGETQYF. The CDR3 DNA reads as TGTGCCAGCAGCAAAGGGCAGGGGGAGACCCAGTACTTC.

Remarks on this clonotype: At one end the junction does not follow the germline gene, possibly because of a read error. The rearrangement uses TRBV7-3 and TRBJ2-2; D is tentatively TRBD1 or TRBD2 (7 bases each). CDR1 is SGHTA, CDR2 FQGTGA, per germline. The CDR3 has 15 amino acids. CDR3 region: CASSGLGGGTWELFF. CDR3 nucleotides: TGTGCCAGCAGCGGTCTGGGAGGGGGCACCTGGGAGCTGTTTTTT. The full variable domain, in which reference TRBV7-3 and TRBJ2-2 provide the parts outside the CDR3, is GAGVSQTPSNKVTEKGKYVELRCDPISGHTALYWYRQSLGQGPEFLIYFQGTGAADDSGLPNDRFFAVRPEGSVSTLKIQRTERGDSAVYLCASSGLGGGTWELFFGEGSRLTVL.

The V gene is TRBV7-9, the J gene TRBJ2-1; 7 nucleotides match TRBD1. The CDR3 contains 17 residues. The trim removed 1 base at V and 3 bases at J, leaving 9 bases unmatched. CDR1 is SEHNR and CDR2 is FQNEAQ in the germline V gene (reference sequence). CDR3 in amino acids: CASSLGVRTGLYNEQFF. In DNA form, the CDR3 reads TGTGCCAGCAGCTTAGGAGTTAGGACAGGCCTCTACAATGAGCAGTTCTTC.

This chain joins TRBV2 and TRBJ2-5; weak D call: TRBD2 (9 bases). The germline V gene has CDR1 SNHLY and CDR2 FYNNEI. This CDR3 contains 17 residues. V was trimmed by 6 bases and J by 2 bases, leaving 22 bases between them. CDR3 region: CASSRTGPSGEQETQYF. The CDR3, as DNA: TGTGCCAGCAGCCGGACAGGGCCTAGCGGGGAACAAGAGACCCAGTACTTC.

This clonotype was recorded at least ten times. The chain has TRBV5-1 and TRBJ1-1; possibly TRBD1 for D (6 bases). The germline V and J ends were trimmed by 7 bases and 4 bases, with 17 bases remaining between them. The length of the CDR3 is 14 residues. Germline-derived CDR1 and CDR2 are SGHRS and YFSETQ. As DNA, the CDR3 is TGCGCCAGCGGCCTGGACAGCCCTTTCACTGAAGCTTTCTTT. Translation gives CASGLDSPFTEAFF.

The V gene is TRBV6-1, the J gene TRBJ2-6; the D is unclear. Germline V CDR1 and CDR2: MNHNS, SASEGT. Between the trimmed V and J ends, which lost 7 bases and 0 bases, there was a span of 16 bases. The CDR3 has 17 amino acids. CDR3 sequence (DNA): TGTGCCAGCAACTCCTGGTCACACCCCTCTGGGGCCAACGTCCTGACTTTC. Protein sequence: CASNSWSHPSGANVLTF.

V gene TRBV21-1 combines with J gene TRBJ1-3; the table's D gene call, TRBD1, was not cross checked with the DNA. TRBV21-1 is tagged as a pseudogene. The CDR3 has 15 amino acids. The CDR3 DNA sequence: TGTGCCAGCAGGTCGGACAGGAAAGGCGGAAACACCATATATTTT. Encoded protein: CASRSDRKGGNTIYF.